Presented here are 15 T cell receptor beta chains from one specimen sequenced in a study of T-cell memory formation after mild COVID-19. TCRdb passed the 5' RACE reads through MiXCR, listing each CDR3 protein once. The sample includes 150,000 to 200,000 distinct CDR3 sequences, 20% to 25% of them seen just once. Sequenced: PBMCs or a T cell subset sorted from them (not recorded which). These receptors originate from an adult woman who had mild COVID-19 (a few samples of this study predate the infection). Cell type and time point are not known.

V gene TRBV27 combines with J gene TRBJ2-5; D perhaps matches TRBD1 (5 bases). The germline CDR1 and CDR2 sequences are MNHEY and SMNVEV (reference sequence). V was trimmed by 0 bases and J by 0 bases, leaving 14 bases between them. This CDR3 spans 17 amino acids. Here the CDR3 DNA reads TGTGCCAGCAGTTTATCTAGGGCTAGACAGTACCAAGAGACCCAGTACTTC. This gives the protein CASSLSRARQYQETQYF.

This clonotype was seen a few times. This chain connects TRBV29-1 to TRBJ1-1; a weak D match, TRBD1 (5 bases). This CDR3 comprises 13 residues. Germline V gives CDR1 SQVTM, CDR2 ANQGSEA. Trimming took off 7 bases at V and 4 bases at J, with 16 bases between the two ends. The CDR3 DNA reads as TGCAGCGCAACCCCCGGACATTTCACTGAAGCTTTCTTT. Its translation: CSATPGHFTEAFF.

This chain joins TRBV7-9 and TRBJ2-2, with 7 bases lining up with TRBD1. V was clipped by 3 bases and J by 4 bases; unmatched bases: 8. The germline V gene has CDR1 SEHNR and CDR2 FQNEAQ (reference sequence). This CDR3 has 16 amino acids. Here the CDR3 DNA reads TGTGCCAGCAGCTTCATTACAGGGGCGGGCACCGGGGAGCTGTTTTTT. It is translated as CASSFITGAGTGELFF.

The sample holds a few counts of this clonotype. The chain employs TRBV14 and TRBJ1-1; D uncertain. Germline V lookup: CDR1 SGHDN, CDR2 FVKESK. The CDR3 consists of 14 residues. Trimming stripped 0 bases from V and 4 bases from J, with 9 bases between. In DNA form, the CDR3 reads TGTGCCAGCAGCCAAGAACGTTATAGCACTGAAGCTTTCTTT. It encodes CASSQERYSTEAFF. The full variable domain, with the rest looked up from reference TRBV14 and TRBJ1-1, is EAGVTQFPSHSVIEKGQTVTLRCDPISGHDNLYWYRRVMGKEIKFLLHFVKESKQDESGMPNNRFLAERTGGTYSTLKVQPAELEDSGVYFCASSQERYSTEAFFGQGTRLTVV.

V is TRBV30 and J is TRBJ2-7; D not resolved. The V and J ends lost 1 base and 0 bases respectively, with 10 bases between them. Germline V gene sequence: CDR1 GTSNPN, CDR2 SVGIG (reference sequence). This CDR3 contains 14 residues. CDR3 in amino acids: CAWSGEESSYEQYF. The CDR3 nucleotides are TGTGCCTGGAGTGGTGAGGAGAGCTCCTACGAGCAGTACTTC.

The chain combines TRBV30 with TRBJ2-1; D is possibly TRBD1 (7 bases). CDR3 length equals 17 residues. Germline V lookup: CDR1 GTSNPN, CDR2 SVGIG (reference sequence). Between the trimmed V and J ends, which lost 1 base and 4 bases, there was a span of 20 bases. CDR3 bases: TGTGCCTGGAGTGGGGCCTCGGGCAGGGGGGCTTACAATGAGCAGTTCTTC. Translating it yields CAWSGASGRGAYNEQFF. Together with reference TRBV30 and TRBJ2-1, the CDR3 gives the full variable domain: SQTIHQWPATLVQPVGSPLSLECTVEGTSNPNLYWYRQAAGRGLQLLFYSVGIGQISSEVPQNLSASRPQDRQFILSSKKLLLSDSGFYLCAWSGASGRGAYNEQFFGPGTRLTVL.

The chain has TRBV20-1 and TRBJ1-3; the D gene is possibly TRBD1 (6 bases). V lost 2 bases and J 4 bases, leaving 12 bases between the germline ends. Germline CDR1 is DFQATT and CDR2 is SNEGSKA (reference sequence). The CDR3 covers 14 residues. DNA for the CDR3: TGCAGTGCTAGACAGTCAGGGGTCGGAAACACCATATATTTT. It is translated as CSARQSGVGNTIYF.

The sample holds a few counts of this clonotype. This rearrangement joins TRBV29-1 to TRBJ2-7, with 9 bases that match TRBD2. CDR3 length: 15 residues. V lost 8 bases to trimming and J lost 3 bases; unmatched junction nucleotides: 14. The germline V gene encodes CDR1 SQVTM and CDR2 ANQGSEA. The CDR3 region is CSPGASGINNYEQYF. CDR3 coding DNA: TGCAGCCCTGGAGCTAGCGGGATCAACAACTACGAGCAGTACTTC.

The V call is TRBV6-1, the J call TRBJ1-2; TRBD1 is a possible D gene (5 bases). Germline V gene lookup returns CDR1 MNHNS and CDR2 SASEGT. The CDR3 length is 15 residues. V lost 6 bases and J 4 bases, leaving 18 bases between the germline ends. The CDR3 is CASRDLTGFSYGYTF. CDR3 nucleotides: TGTGCCAGCAGGGATCTTACAGGTTTTAGCTATGGCTACACCTTC.

This clonotype was recorded at least ten times. The chain is built from TRBV4-2 and TRBJ1-1, with a possible D match to TRBD1 (5 bases). Germline V gene sequence: CDR1 LGHNA, CDR2 YNFKEQ. CDR3 length: 14 amino acids. The V end was cut by 5 bases, the J end by 3 bases, with 13 bases between. The CDR3 DNA reads as TGTGCCAGCAGCACCCGGGACGGATACACTGAAGCTTTCTTT. It encodes CASSTRDGYTEAFF.

The chain couples TRBV7-8 to TRBJ2-1; D is unresolved. This CDR3 spans 15 amino acids. Germline V gene lookup returns CDR1 SGHVS and CDR2 FQNEAQ. V shed 6 bases and J shed 5 bases, with 17 bases lying between them. CDR3 nucleotides: TGTGCCAGCAGTAAATACGGGCTGGGTAACAATGAGCAGTTCTTC. Protein: CASSKYGLGNNEQFF.

The genes are TRBV7-9 and TRBJ1-2, with TRBD1 identical over 9 bases. The germline V gene has CDR1 SEHNR and CDR2 FQNEAQ (reference sequence). The CDR3 consists of 14 residues. J was trimmed by 6 bases and V by 2 bases; bases with no gene match: 4. Written as DNA, the CDR3 is TGTGCCAGCAGCTTATCCGGGACAGGGAATGGCTACACCTTC. Residues: CASSLSGTGNGYTF.

V usage is TRBV5-1 and J usage is TRBJ2-7; a possible D gene is TRBD2 (5 bases). CDR3 length: 13 residues. Germline V lookup: CDR1 SGHRS, CDR2 YFSETQ. Trimming cost V 2 bases and J 6 bases, with 12 bases left between them. As DNA, the CDR3 is TGCGCCAGCAGCTTCCCCGAGGGAATCGAGCAGTACTTC. Translated: CASSFPEGIEQYF.

The chain uses TRBV30 and TRBJ2-7; TRBD1 matches at 9 bases. The CDR3 contains 13 residues. The junction had 4 bases not matched to a gene; V was cut back by 2 bases and J by 5 bases. Germline CDR1 GTSNPN, CDR2 SVGIG (reference sequence). Written as DNA, the CDR3 is TGTGCCTGGAGTCCCGGGACAGGGAACGAGCAGTACTTC. Amino acid sequence: CAWSPGTGNEQYF.

This clonotype came up a few times. This chain joins TRBV12-3 or TRBV12-4 and TRBJ2-3, with TRBD2 matching over 15 bases. The CDR3 has 19 residues. The V gene end was trimmed by 3 bases and the J gene end by 4 bases; junction bases not matched to a gene: 11. In DNA form, the CDR3 reads TGTGCCAGCAGTTTCCGAGGACTAGCGGGGGGGCCTGTTCCAGATACGCAGTATTTT. This codes for CASSFRGLAGGPVPDTQYF.